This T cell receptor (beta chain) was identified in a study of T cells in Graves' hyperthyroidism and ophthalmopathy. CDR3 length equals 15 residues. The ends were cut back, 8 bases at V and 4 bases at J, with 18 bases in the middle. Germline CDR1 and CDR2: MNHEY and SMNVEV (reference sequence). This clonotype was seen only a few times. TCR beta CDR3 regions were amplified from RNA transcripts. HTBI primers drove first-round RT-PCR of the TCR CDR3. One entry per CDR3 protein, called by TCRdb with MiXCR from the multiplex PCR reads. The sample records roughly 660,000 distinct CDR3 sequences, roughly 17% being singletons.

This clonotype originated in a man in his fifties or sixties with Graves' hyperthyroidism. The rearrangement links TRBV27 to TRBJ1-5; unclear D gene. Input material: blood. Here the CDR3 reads CASGVYPTLNQPQHF. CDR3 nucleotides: TGTGCCAGCGGAGTCTACCCGACGCTTAATCAGCCCCAGCATTTT.